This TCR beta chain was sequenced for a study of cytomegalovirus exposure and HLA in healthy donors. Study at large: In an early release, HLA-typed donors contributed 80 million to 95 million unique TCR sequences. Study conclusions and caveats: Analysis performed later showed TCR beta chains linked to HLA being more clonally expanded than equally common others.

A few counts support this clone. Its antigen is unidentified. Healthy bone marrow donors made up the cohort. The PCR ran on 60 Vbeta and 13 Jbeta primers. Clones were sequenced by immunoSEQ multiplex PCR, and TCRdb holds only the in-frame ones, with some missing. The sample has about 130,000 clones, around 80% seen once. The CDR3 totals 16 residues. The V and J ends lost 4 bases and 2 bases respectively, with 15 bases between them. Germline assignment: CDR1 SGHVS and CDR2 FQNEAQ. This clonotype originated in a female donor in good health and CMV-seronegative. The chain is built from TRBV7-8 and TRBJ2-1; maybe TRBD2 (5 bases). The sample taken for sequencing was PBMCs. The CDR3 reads CASSYKRTGPYNEQFF. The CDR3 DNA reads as TGTGCCAGCAGCTACAAAAGGACTGGACCCTACAATGAGCAGTTCTTC.